The rows below give T cell receptor beta chains drawn from one sample of a study of vaccination and CD4 T cells after COVID-19. Antigen specificity for these receptors is unknown. MiXCR, applied by TCRdb to the PCR reads, yields one record per CDR3 protein. The data contain under 20,000 distinct CDR3 sequences, around 48% of them singletons. The input for sequencing was CD4+ T cells from blood, cultured in vitro, taken before SARS-CoV-2 vaccination. All receptors come from a human donor who had recovered from COVID-19. CDR3s include the opening cysteine and the closing phenylalanine or tryptophan. D genes are given only for firm matches. Clone size is given for some rows only: seen once, a few or many times, or a class if the clone is expanded.

v_call	j_call	cdr3_length	clone_size	d_call	cdr3_aa	cdr3_nt
TRBV27	TRBJ1-2	17	-	TRBD1	CASSLSATGVGLRGYTF	TGTGCCAGCAGTTTATCGGCAACAGGGGTAGGATTACGGGGCTACACCTTC
TRBV15	TRBJ1-2	13	-	-	CATSRGGSGGYTF	TGTGCCACCAGCCGGGGTGGCTCTGGTGGCTACACCTTC
TRBV7-2	TRBJ2-5	16	-	-	CASSSGVGQTQETQYF	TGTGCCAGCAGCTCCGGAGTGGGGCAGACCCAAGAGACCCAGTACTTC
TRBV7-2	TRBJ2-5	14	few	-	CASSLGGVGETQYF	TGTGCCAGCAGCTTAGGCGGGGTAGGGGAGACCCAGTACTTC
TRBV7-9	TRBJ1-6	14	-	TRBD1	CASSKGQGSSPLHF	TGTGCCAGCAGCAAAGGACAGGGGAGTTCACCCCTCCACTTT
TRBV20-1	TRBJ2-6	15	few	-	CSARQRPSGANVLTF	TGCAGTGCTAGACAAAGGCCCTCTGGGGCCAACGTCCTGACTTTC
TRBV6-2/TRBV6-3	TRBJ1-1	8	-	-	CARRGAFF	TGTGCCAGGCGGGGAGCTTTCTTT
TRBV30	TRBJ1-2	12	few	-	CAWTQGDYGYTF	TGTGCCTGGACCCAGGGAGACTATGGCTACACCTTC
TRBV15	TRBJ1-5	15	-	-	CATSGGSGGGQPQHF	TGTGCCACCAGCGGGGGTTCGGGGGGAGGTCAGCCCCAGCATTTT
TRBV18	TRBJ1-2	15	-	-	CASSPPAGTNYGYTF	TGTGCCAGCTCACCACCGGCGGGAACTAACTATGGCTACACCTTC
TRBV6-1	TRBJ1-2	12	-	-	CASSGRVDGYTF	TGTGCCAGCAGTGGGAGGGTTGATGGCTACACCTTC
TRBV6-1	TRBJ1-3	14	-	TRBD1	CASGRDSTGNTIYF	TGTGCCAGCGGGCGGGACAGTACCGGAAACACCATATATTTT
TRBV6-1	TRBJ1-2	16	few	-	CASTTSRQEANYGYTF	TGTGCCAGCACCACATCCAGACAGGAAGCTAACTATGGCTACACCTTC
TRBV20-1	TRBJ2-7	14	few	TRBD2	CSARPGTSGYEQYF	TGCAGTGCCCGCCCCGGGACTAGCGGCTACGAGCAGTACTTC
TRBV27	TRBJ2-1	16	-	TRBD2	CASRLSTSGRGGEQFF	TGTGCCAGCAGACTTTCAACTAGCGGGAGGGGGGGCGAGCAGTTCTTC
TRBV19	TRBJ1-5	14	-	-	CASSSLQGNQPQHF	TGTGCCAGTAGTTCTTTGCAGGGCAATCAGCCCCAGCATTTT
TRBV20-1	TRBJ2-7	14	-	TRBD1	CSAGRGQGAYEQYF	TGCAGTGCTGGCCGGGGCCAGGGGGCCTACGAGCAGTACTTC
TRBV6-1	TRBJ2-5	19	few	TRBD2	CASSRLAGGPSPREETQYF	TGTGCCAGCAGTCGACTAGCGGGGGGGCCAAGTCCGCGGGAAGAGACCCAGTACTTC
TRBV20-1	TRBJ2-7	13	few	TRBD1	CSARGQGDYEQYF	TGCAGTGCTAGAGGACAGGGGGATTACGAGCAGTACTTC
TRBV20-1	TRBJ2-1	15	few	TRBD2	CSANGLAGADNEQFF	TGCAGTGCGAACGGACTAGCGGGGGCGGACAATGAGCAGTTCTTC
TRBV7-2	TRBJ2-7	12	few	-	CASSLVAYEQYF	TGTGCCAGCAGCTTAGTAGCCTACGAGCAGTACTTC
TRBV28	TRBJ2-5	15	-	TRBD1	CASSISGQGEETQYF	TGTGCCAGCAGTATCTCGGGACAGGGGGAAGAGACCCAGTACTTC
TRBV20-1	TRBJ1-1	14	few	-	CSASWTTLGTEAFF	TGCAGTGCTAGTTGGACTACCCTCGGCACTGAAGCTTTCTTT
TRBV27	TRBJ1-5	18	once	TRBD1	CASSKISGTGFSNQPQHF	TGTGCCAGCAGTAAAATATCCGGGACAGGATTTAGCAATCAGCCCCAGCATTTT
TRBV10-3	TRBJ2-3	13	-	-	CATRGTDTDTQYF	TGTGCCACCCGCGGGACAGACACAGATACGCAGTATTTT
TRBV7-9	TRBJ2-3	18	-	TRBD2	CASSLRASGGLRGNTQYF	TGTGCCAGCAGCTTAAGGGCTAGCGGGGGCCTTAGAGGGAATACGCAGTATTTT
TRBV19	TRBJ1-3	15	-	-	CASKGQASSGNTIYF	TGTGCCAGTAAGGGTCAGGCCAGCTCTGGAAACACCATATATTTT
TRBV11-3	TRBJ2-2	14	-	TRBD1	CASKGQTNTGELFF	TGTGCCAGCAAGGGACAGACGAACACCGGGGAGCTGTTTTTT
TRBV20-1	TRBJ2-5	12	few	-	CSALDLRETQYF	TGCAGTGCCCTAGACTTACGGGAGACCCAGTACTTC
TRBV6-1	TRBJ2-6	17	-	TRBD1	CASSDGDRTSGANVLTF	TGTGCCAGCAGTGATGGGGACAGGACCTCTGGGGCCAACGTCCTGACTTTC
TRBV6-2/TRBV6-3	TRBJ2-7	16	once	TRBD2	CASSQRRTSGGYEQYF	TGTGCCAGCAGCCAACGCAGGACTAGCGGGGGCTACGAGCAGTACTTC
TRBV6-2/TRBV6-3	TRBJ2-1	15	few	-	CASSYTAGAYNEQFF	TGTGCCAGCAGTTATACAGCTGGTGCCTACAATGAGCAGTTCTTC
TRBV27	TRBJ2-1	14	-	-	CASSRSRQYNEQFF	TGTGCCAGCAGTCGCTCCCGGCAGTACAATGAGCAGTTCTTC
TRBV21-1	TRBJ2-6	17	few	-	CASSKEGQGSGANVLTF	TGTGCCAGCAGCAAAGAGGGACAGGGGTCTGGGGCCAACGTCCTGACTTTC
TRBV11-3	TRBJ1-1	14	-	TRBD1	CASSPRTGTTEAFF	TGTGCCAGCAGCCCGCGGACAGGGACCACTGAAGCTTTCTTT
TRBV28	TRBJ1-5	14	-	TRBD1	CASSTGVSNQPQHF	TGTGCCAGCAGTACAGGGGTTAGCAATCAGCCCCAGCATTTT
TRBV28	TRBJ1-2	12	-	-	CASTPGISGYTF	TGTGCCAGCACCCCGGGAATCTCGGGCTACACCTTC
TRBV6-8	TRBJ2-7	14	-	-	CASSYSPERDEQYF	TGTGCCAGCAGTTACTCGCCAGAACGGGACGAGCAGTACTTC
TRBV7-2	TRBJ2-5	13	-	-	CASSSNMGETQYF	TGTGCCAGCAGCTCAAATATGGGTGAGACCCAGTACTTC
TRBV7-2	TRBJ2-1	11	-	-	CASSSDNEQFF	TGCGCCAGCAGCTCGGACAATGAGCAGTTCTTC
TRBV6-1	TRBJ1-1	14	-	-	CASTRAPRGTEAFF	TGTGCCAGCACACGAGCCCCGAGGGGCACTGAAGCTTTCTTT
TRBV7-9	TRBJ1-2	13	-	-	CASTSPDNYGYTF	TGTGCCAGCACCTCCCCGGACAACTATGGCTACACCTTC
TRBV29-1	TRBJ1-1	15	few	TRBD1	CSVGSRTGMNTEAFF	TGCAGCGTTGGGTCAAGGACAGGAATGAACACTGAAGCTTTCTTT
TRBV7-7	TRBJ2-5	15	-	TRBD2	CASSLLAGAQETQYF	TGTGCCAGCAGCTTACTAGCGGGAGCACAAGAGACCCAGTACTTC
TRBV29-1	TRBJ2-5	13	once	TRBD1	CSVNSQGLVAQYF	TGCAGCGTTAACTCACAGGGGTTGGTGGCCCAGTACTTC
TRBV20-1	TRBJ2-7	15	-	TRBD2	CSASWLAGGLDEQYF	TGCAGTGCTAGTTGGCTAGCGGGAGGGCTTGACGAGCAGTACTTC
TRBV6-5	TRBJ1-2	15	-	TRBD1	CASSSRDRVGYGYTF	TGTGCCAGCAGTTCCCGGGACAGGGTGGGCTATGGCTACACCTTC
TRBV24-1	TRBJ2-7	13	-	-	CATSDPSTYEQYF	TGTGCCACCAGTGATCCATCGACCTACGAGCAGTACTTC